A single sample gave rise to the 12 T cell receptor beta chains below, sequenced in a study of T cell responses to AZD1222 COVID-19 vaccine. Assay: immunoSEQ multiplex PCR; the TCRdb copy retains only in-frame clones and omits some. The sample gives 45,000 or so clones, less than 95% of which show up once; over 30% is in the top ten. The sample here was peripheral blood, taken 28 days after the second AZD1222 dose. These receptors all come from an adult who received the AZD1222 COVID-19 vaccine.

The chain recombines TRBV10-1 with TRBJ2-2; perhaps TRBD1 as D (5 bases). This CDR3 has 15 residues. The germline V gene encodes CDR1 WNHNN and CDR2 SYGVQD (reference sequence). V lost 3 bases to trimming and J lost 7 bases, with 15 bases between them. CDR3 DNA: TGCGCCAGCAGTGACGGGCAGGGAATAGGCGGGGAGCTGTTTTTT. As protein: CASSDGQGIGGELFF.

The rearrangement uses TRBV6-1 and TRBJ1-1; 8 bases align to TRBD1. The length of the CDR3 is 16 residues. Germline V CDR1 and CDR2: MNHNS, SASEGT. Trimming cost V 2 bases and J 4 bases; bases outside gene matches: 9. In nucleotides, the CDR3 is TGTGCCAGCAGTGAATTGGCAGGGGGCAGGGGCACTGAAGCTTTCTTT. Its translation is CASSELAGGRGTEAFF.

The chain links TRBV7-9 to TRBJ1-1; D uncertain. V lost 7 bases to trimming and J lost 2 bases, with 11 bases between them. The length of the CDR3 is 13 residues. Germline V gives CDR1 SEHNR, CDR2 FQNEAQ (reference sequence). The CDR3 DNA sequence: TGTGCCAGCATCCCGACACCAAACACTGAAGCTTTCTTT. Translation gives CASIPTPNTEAFF.

This chain connects TRBV10-3 to TRBJ2-5; D gene ambiguous. V lost 9 bases, J lost 2 bases, and 7 bases lay in between. The germline CDR1 and CDR2 sequences are ENHRY and SYGVKD. The CDR3 covers 11 residues. This chain's CDR3 is CAIRAQETQYF. CDR3 in DNA: TGTGCCATTAGGGCGCAAGAGACCCAGTACTTC.

The chain is built from TRBV3-1 (or the pseudogene TRBV3-2) and TRBJ1-5; D perhaps matches TRBD1 (5 bases). Trimming removed 4 bases from V and 7 bases from J, with 17 bases in between. There are 15 residues in the CDR3. Germline CDR1 reads LGHDT; CDR2 reads YNNKEL (reference sequence). This chain's CDR3 is CASSPGQGRGQPQHF. CDR3 nucleotides: TGTGCCAGCAGCCCGGGCCAGGGAAGGGGCCAGCCCCAGCATTTT.

The chain links TRBV25-1 to TRBJ1-3; TRBD1 is a possible D gene (5 bases). V dropped 5 bases and J dropped 4 bases, with 18 bases sitting between them. This CDR3 comprises 16 residues. From germline, CDR1 is MGHDK and CDR2 SYGVNS. The CDR3 loop reads CASSMGPGGWGNTIYF. CDR3 sequence (DNA): TGTGCCAGCAGTATGGGACCGGGAGGCTGGGGAAACACCATATATTTT.

V gene TRBV30 combines with J gene TRBJ1-5; unclear D gene. The CDR3 is 13 amino acids. Trimming left V 8 bases short and J 9 bases short, with 20 bases between. From germline, CDR1 is GTSNPN and CDR2 SVGIG (reference sequence). CDR3 region: CAPKKGVSLPQHF. CDR3 in DNA: TGTGCCCCCAAAAAAGGTGTGAGTTTGCCCCAGCATTTT. Together with reference TRBV30 and TRBJ1-5, the CDR3 gives the full variable domain: SQTIHQWPATLVQPVGSPLSLECTVEGTSNPNLYWYRQAAGRGLQLLFYSVGIGQISSEVPQNLSASRPQDRQFILSSKKLLLSDSGFYLCAPKKGVSLPQHFGDGTRLSIL.

V usage is TRBV7-8 and J usage is TRBJ2-3; D not certain. V lost 3 bases and J lost 6, with 22 bases in between. The CDR3 has 17 amino acids. Germline V gene sequence: CDR1 SGHVS, CDR2 FQNEAQ. CDR3 bases: TGTGCCAGCAGCTTGTTAGTGGCGGCTCGCCCCCTGGATACGCAGTATTTT. As protein: CASSLLVAARPLDTQYF.

This clone is a singleton in its sample. The V call is TRBV5-5, the J call TRBJ2-5; D not resolved. The ends were cut back, 0 bases at V and 7 bases at J, with 13 bases in the middle. The CDR3 consists of 14 residues. Germline assignment: CDR1 SGHKS and CDR2 YYEKEE (reference sequence). CDR3 in DNA: TGTGCCAGCAGCTTGGGGGTCAGGCTAGGGACCCAGTACTTC. Translated, it gives CASSLGVRLGTQYF.

The rearrangement links TRBV10-3 to TRBJ2-1; 9 bases are shared with TRBD2. The junction had 5 bases not matched to a gene; V was cut back by 5 bases and J by 12 bases. There are 12 residues in the CDR3. The germline gives CDR1 ENHRY, CDR2 SYGVKD. Here the CDR3 reads CAISPHSGGQFF. The CDR3 DNA sequence: TGTGCCATCAGTCCCCATAGCGGGGGGCAGTTCTTC.

Only one count was recorded for this clone. The chain couples TRBV3-1 (or the pseudogene TRBV3-2) to TRBJ1-5, with TRBD1 matching over 8 bases. Looked up from germline, CDR1 is LGHDT and CDR2 is YNNKEL (reference sequence). J gave up 7 bases and V 2 bases, and 4 bases lay outside the gene matches. The CDR3 consists of 14 residues. CDR3 residues: CASSQTGGSQPQHF. The CDR3 DNA sequence: TGTGCCAGCAGCCAAACAGGGGGAAGCCAGCCCCAGCATTTT.

A note on this clone: The junction differs from germline at one of its ends, possibly a read error. J is TRBJ1-2 and V is TRBV29-1, with D maybe TRBD1 (5 bases). The V gene's germline CDR1 is SQVTM and CDR2 ANQGSEA. The CDR3 loop spans 8 amino acids. The CDR3 here is CSVEPGGF. For the CDR3, the DNA is TGCAGCGTTGAACCTGGGGGTTTC.